These T cell receptor beta chains were read from a single sample in a study of naive and memory T cell subsets. One entry per CDR3 protein, called by TCRdb with MiXCR from the UMI-ligation and nested PCR reads. The sample holds about 100,000 distinct CDR3 sequences, about 14% seen once. The sample was naive CD8+ T cells from blood. These receptors all stem from a human donor in good health. Each CDR3 is given with its conserved first and last residue. The D gene is left open where the match is weak. The size field is filled for only some rows; it gives once, few, many or a size class.

abundance	v_gene	j_gene	d_gene	CDR3nt	CDR3aa
few	TRBV28	TRBJ2-7	TRBD2	TGTGCCAGCAGTTTGGCGGGGGATTCCGAGCAGTACTTC	CASSLAGDSEQYF
once	TRBV13	TRBJ1-6	TRBD1	TGTGCCAGCAGCACCGGACAGGGAGGATCACCCCTCCACTTT	CASSTGQGGSPLHF
few	TRBV20-1	TRBJ2-3	TRBD2	TGCAGTGCTAGTTGGGGGGGGGGACTCGGGGCAGATACGCAGTATTTT	CSASWGGGLGADTQYF
many	TRBV4-3	TRBJ2-3	.	TGCGCCAGCAGCCAAGTGGATCCACCCGATACGCAGTATTTT	CASSQVDPPDTQYF
.	TRBV7-8	TRBJ1-1	.	TGTGCCAGCAGCTTAGGGGCCCAGAAAGAAGCTTTCTTT	CASSLGAQKEAFF
few	TRBV7-9	TRBJ2-1	.	TGTGCCAGCAGCTTAGAAGAGGGGATGGGGGGTGAGCAGTTCTTC	CASSLEEGMGGEQFF
.	TRBV19	TRBJ2-1	TRBD2	TGTGCCAGTAGTATGTTGCGGGAGGGAGGGAACAATGAGCAGTTCTTC	CASSMLREGGNNEQFF
few	TRBV3-1	TRBJ2-7	.	TGTGCCAGCAGCCAAGAAGGGACAAGTCGAGCCTACGAGCAGTACTTC	CASSQEGTSRAYEQYF
.	TRBV28	TRBJ1-3	.	TGTGCCGGAGGGGACTCTGGAAACACCATATATTTT	CAGGDSGNTIYF
.	TRBV7-9	TRBJ1-1	.	TGTGCCAGCAGCTTTAACTCTGGCACTGAAGCTTTCTTT	CASSFNSGTEAFF
few	TRBV4-2	TRBJ2-3	.	TGTGCCAGCAGCCAAGATGGGGTAGGAGTCCAAGATACGCAGTATTTT	CASSQDGVGVQDTQYF